One and the same sample provided the 11 T cell receptor beta chains below, sequenced in a study of CD8+CD57+ T cells in acquired aplastic anemia. According to the study, genomic DNA was the template for TCR beta VDJ and CDR3 profiling. MiXCR was run by TCRdb on the reads, yielding one entry per CDR3 protein. The table records more than 250,000 distinct CDR3 sequences, approximately 56% of them present only once. Sequencing was carried out using sorted CD4+, CD8+, or CD8+CD57+ T cells (not recorded which) from PBMCs. The receptors were gathered from a human donor with severe aplastic anemia or a healthy control (not recorded which).

The table lists this clonotype with many counts. The V and J genes are TRBV5-4 and TRBJ2-1; 9 nucleotides align to TRBD1. The CDR3 consists of 17 residues. V gave up 2 bases and J gave up 7 bases; unmatched junction bases: 13. The germline V gene encodes CDR1 SGHNT and CDR2 YYREEE (reference sequence). CDR3 sequence: CASSLPPGQGGLNEQFF. The CDR3 nucleotides read TGTGCCAGCAGCTTACCACCGGGACAGGGTGGTTTGAATGAGCAGTTCTTC.

This chain joins TRBV5-8 and TRBJ2-3; D gene ambiguous. The V gene's germline CDR1 is SGHTS and CDR2 YDEGEE. Trimming took off 3 bases at V and 9 bases at J, with 17 bases between the two ends. The CDR3 has 14 amino acids. As DNA, the CDR3 is TGTGCCAGCAGCTGGGCCCGGGTGGAAGGAACGCAGTATTTT. As protein: CASSWARVEGTQYF.

The rearrangement joins TRBV20-1 to TRBJ1-6; 9 bases match TRBD1. The CDR3 is 14 residues long. Germline V gene sequence: CDR1 DFQATT, CDR2 SNEGSKA (reference sequence). The V segment lost 4 bases and the J segment 9 bases; nucleotides outside the gene matches: 7. The CDR3 DNA reads TGCAGTGCTAAATCGGACAGGGGTACTTCACCCCTCCACTTT. It encodes CSAKSDRGTSPLHF.

The chain links TRBV20-1 to TRBJ1-4, with 7 bases identical to TRBD1. The germline gives CDR1 DFQATT, CDR2 SNEGSKA (reference sequence). V lost 6 bases to trimming and J lost 5 bases; unmatched junction nucleotides: 12. The CDR3 sequence is 15 residues long. CDR3 loop: CSARTPGQKNEKLFF. The CDR3 bases are TGCAGTGCAAGAACTCCGGGACAGAAGAATGAAAAACTGTTTTTT.

The chain employs TRBV7-8 and TRBJ2-5; a weak D match, TRBD1 (5 bases). CDR3 length: 13 amino acids. Germline V lookup: CDR1 SGHVS, CDR2 FQNEAQ. Trimming took off 2 bases at V and 7 bases at J, with 11 bases between the two ends. The CDR3: CASSLNSQGTQYF. The CDR3 DNA sequence: TGTGCCAGCAGCTTAAACAGTCAGGGGACCCAGTACTTC.

This sequence joins TRBV9 and TRBJ2-1; 10 nucleotides line up with TRBD2. CDR1 is SGDLS, CDR2 YYNGEE, per germline. The V gene end was trimmed by 3 bases and the J gene end by 3 bases; junction bases not matched to a gene: 3. The CDR3 contains 15 residues. CDR3: CASSGGLADYNEQFF. The DNA of the CDR3 is TGTGCCAGCAGCGGCGGACTAGCGGACTACAATGAGCAGTTCTTC.

The V gene is TRBV2, the J gene TRBJ2-2; 8 bases map to TRBD2. The CDR3 totals 15 residues. The J segment lost 1 base and the V segment lost 8 bases, leaving 6 bases of the junction unmatched. CDR1 SNHLY and CDR2 FYNNEI come from the germline V gene. Here the CDR3 reads CASQLADMNTGELFF. The CDR3 coding sequence is TGTGCCAGCCAACTAGCGGATATGAACACCGGGGAGCTGTTTTTT.

This clonotype showed up many times. The chain combines TRBV29-1 with TRBJ2-3; D not certain. Germline V lookup: CDR1 SQVTM, CDR2 ANQGSEA. V lost 5 bases and J 7 bases, leaving 7 bases between the germline ends. The CDR3 spans 10 residues. The CDR3, as DNA: TGCAGCGTTACTCAGCATACGCAGTATTTT. It translates to CSVTQHTQYF.

The chain recombines TRBV2 with TRBJ2-3; tentative D call: TRBD2 (5 bases). With 7 bases removed from V and 4 bases from J, the gap between germline ends came to 12 bases. The CDR3 consists of 13 residues. The germline CDR1 and CDR2 sequences are SNHLY and FYNNEI. CDR3 amino acids: CASNRGTADTQYF. The CDR3 nucleotides read TGTGCCAGCAATCGGGGAACGGCAGATACGCAGTATTTT. Full variable domain (missing parts from reference TRBV2 and TRBJ2-3): EPEVTQTPSHQVTQMGQEVILRCVPISNHLYFYWYRQILGQKVEFLVSFYNNEISEKSEIFDDQFSVERPDGSNFTLKIRSTKLEDSAMYFCASNRGTADTQYFGPGTRLTVL.

The table lists this clonotype with many counts. This chain links TRBV24-1 with TRBJ2-3; D is perhaps TRBD1 or TRBD2 (7 bases each). The CDR3 contains 18 residues. CDR1 and CDR2 (germline): KGHDR, SFDVKD. The V gene lost 2 bases and the J gene lost 1 base, with 18 bases spanning the gap. The CDR3 protein is CATSDSRQGGKRTDTQYF. CDR3 in DNA: TGTGCCACCAGTGATTCCCGACAGGGAGGGAAACGCACAGATACGCAGTATTTT.

This clonotype was detected many times. This chain links TRBV20-1 with TRBJ2-5; 9 bases map to TRBD2. CDR3 length: 14 residues. Germline CDR1 DFQATT, CDR2 SNEGSKA (reference sequence). J gave up 5 bases and V 7 bases, and 11 bases lay outside the gene matches. CDR3: CSGGAGGPMETQYF. In DNA form, the CDR3 reads TGCAGTGGGGGGGCGGGGGGGCCGATGGAGACCCAGTACTTC.